This TCR beta chain stems from a study of T cell repertoires in cytomegalovirus infection. This clonotype was observed many times. What it binds is not known. Via MiXCR, TCRdb re-called the reads, giving one row per CDR3 protein. Among around 750,000 distinct CDR3 sequences, around a third were seen once, and the ten largest hold around 11%. Trimming cost V 6 bases and J 5 bases, with 13 bases left between them. The length of the CDR3 is 13 residues. Sequences were derived from cultured CD8+ T cells from PBMCs, sampled from culture after CMV antigen stimulation. The TCR was taken from a human donor in good health (CMV status not recorded). Some clones in this sample may be carry-over from other donors' samples. This rearrangement joins TRBV12-3 or TRBV12-4 to TRBJ2-5; no clear D. CDR3 residues: CASSPGPRETQYF. CDR3 in DNA: TGTGCCAGCAGCCCTGGACCGCGGGAGACCCAGTACTTC.